The rows below give T cell receptor beta chains drawn from one sample of a study of T cells in Graves' hyperthyroidism and ophthalmopathy. MiXCR, applied by TCRdb to the multiplex PCR reads, yields one record per CDR3 protein. The table has 530,000 or so distinct CDR3 sequences, under 20% seen once. The specimen was blood. The receptors were gathered from a woman between 18 and 29 years old with Graves' ophthalmopathy. Both conserved end residues are part of each CDR3. The order of the fields is J gene, V gene, clone size, D gene, CDR3 protein, CDR3 DNA. D genes are given only for firm matches. Size is stated for part of the rows, as once, few or many counts, or as a class when the clone is expanded.

TRBJ2-7 | TRBV7-8 | many | NA | CASSLGSLDNFYEQYF | TGTGCCAGCAGCTTAGGGTCGCTGGACAACTTTTACGAGCAGTACTTC
TRBJ2-1 | TRBV7-2 | many | NA | CASERGGAYNEQFF | TGTGCCAGCGAAAGAGGGGGAGCCTACAATGAGCAGTTCTTC
TRBJ1-1 | TRBV7-9 | NA | TRBD1 | CASSSGQANMNTEAFF | TGTGCCAGCAGCTCCGGACAGGCGAACATGAACACTGAAGCTTTCTTT
TRBJ1-3 | TRBV9 | few | NA | CASSVGGGGSGNTIYF | TGTGCCAGCAGCGTAGGGGGTGGTGGCTCTGGAAACACCATATATTTT
TRBJ2-5 | TRBV29-1 | once | TRBD1 | CSVEGDRASQETQYF | TGCAGCGTTGAAGGGGACAGGGCCTCCCAAGAGACCCAGTACTTC
TRBJ2-1 | TRBV5-8 | few | TRBD2 | CASSVELAGGPNEQFF | TGTGCCAGCAGCGTAGAACTAGCGGGGGGGCCCAATGAGCAGTTCTTC
TRBJ1-1 | TRBV5-1 | few | TRBD1 | CASSVGAGGTEAFF | TGCGCCAGCAGCGTGGGGGCAGGGGGCACTGAAGCTTTCTTT
TRBJ2-5 | TRBV10-3 | NA | TRBD1 | CAISGWDSQETQYF | TGTGCCATCAGTGGTTGGGACAGCCAAGAGACCCAGTACTTC
TRBJ1-2 | TRBV7-8 | NA | NA | CASSLARTQGYGYTF | TGTGCCAGCAGCTTAGCCCGGACGCAGGGCTATGGCTACACCTTC
TRBJ2-5 | TRBV7-9 | many | TRBD1 | CASSLNTGGQETQYF | TGTGCCAGCAGCTTAAACACAGGGGGGCAAGAGACCCAGTACTTC
TRBJ2-5 | TRBV5-1 | many | NA | CASSGEGGWAQYF | TGCGCCAGCAGCGGAGAAGGAGGTTGGGCCCAGTACTTC
TRBJ1-4 | TRBV28 | many | NA | CASTPVTENEKLFF | TGTGCCAGCACCCCCGTAACCGAAAATGAAAAACTGTTTTTT
TRBJ1-3 | TRBV28 | few | TRBD1 | CASSSQGASGNTIYF | TGTGCCAGCAGTTCACAGGGGGCGTCTGGAAACACCATATATTTT
TRBJ2-5 | TRBV4-1 | NA | TRBD2 | CASSPGTSGTWGETQYF | TGCGCCAGCAGCCCCGGGACTAGCGGGACCTGGGGAGAGACCCAGTACTTC
TRBJ1-2 | TRBV7-3 | few | NA | CASSLRILEDRENGYTF | TGTGCCAGCAGCTTAAGAATACTCGAGGACAGAGAGAACGGCTACACCTTC
TRBJ1-2 | TRBV24-1 | few | NA | CATSDPRGGKGNYGYTF | TGTGCCACCAGTGATCCCCGGGGCGGCAAGGGTAACTATGGCTACACCTTC
TRBJ2-3 | TRBV2 | many | NA | CASTATGYRTDTQYF | TGTGCCAGCACCGCCACCGGATACCGCACAGATACGCAGTATTTT
TRBJ1-1 | TRBV7-6 | NA | NA | CASSPRPENTEAFF | TGTGCCAGCAGCCCACGCCCTGAGAACACTGAAGCTTTCTTT
TRBJ2-7 | TRBV6-1 | many | TRBD2 | CASSYDSGSQYEQYF | TGTGCCAGCAGTTACGATAGCGGGAGTCAGTACGAGCAGTACTTC
TRBJ2-7 | TRBV30 | many | TRBD2 | CAWMHNRLAGKYEQYF | TGTGCCTGGATGCATAATAGACTAGCAGGGAAATACGAGCAGTACTTC
TRBJ1-5 | TRBV6-5 | many | NA | CASSYSSGNQPQHF | TGTGCCAGCAGTTACTCCTCGGGGAATCAGCCCCAGCATTTT
TRBJ2-4 | TRBV6-6 | NA | NA | CASSYRGSEAKNIQYF | TGTGCCAGCAGTTACCGCGGCAGTGAAGCCAAAAACATTCAGTACTTC
TRBJ2-1 | TRBV7-9 | many | TRBD2 | CASSSQRLAGANEQFF | TGTGCCAGCAGCTCCCAGAGGCTAGCGGGAGCGAATGAGCAGTTCTTC
TRBJ2-1 | TRBV7-3 | once | NA | CASSEGFGSYNEQFF | TGTGCCAGCTCGGAAGGGTTCGGCTCCTACAATGAGCAGTTCTTC
TRBJ2-1 | TRBV7-3 | few | TRBD2 | CASSLSSGGSYNEQFF | TGTGCCAGCAGCTTATCTAGCGGGGGGTCCTACAATGAGCAGTTCTTC
TRBJ1-1 | TRBV3-1 | few | TRBD1 | CASSQDGGGRFMNTEAFF | TGTGCCAGCAGCCAAGATGGAGGGGGCCGGTTCATGAACACTGAAGCTTTCTTT
TRBJ1-5 | TRBV12-3/TRBV12-4 | many | NA | CASSFNWGGNQPQHF | TGTGCCAGCAGTTTCAATTGGGGGGGAAATCAGCCCCAGCATTTT
TRBJ1-6 | TRBV29-1 | few | NA | CSVKLSSYNSPLHF | TGCAGCGTTAAGTTGAGCTCCTATAATTCACCCCTCCACTTT
TRBJ2-1 | TRBV7-9 | many | NA | CASSLPLGYEQFF | TGTGCCAGCAGCTTACCACTTGGCTATGAGCAGTTCTTC
TRBJ2-1 | TRBV4-1 | NA | NA | CASSQEARAGEQFF | TGCGCCAGCAGCCAAGAAGCCAGGGCCGGTGAGCAGTTCTTC
TRBJ1-2 | TRBV28 | many | TRBD1 | CASSFHRGTGDGYTF | TGTGCCAGCAGTTTCCACAGGGGGACAGGGGATGGCTACACCTTC
TRBJ1-1 | TRBV28 | NA | NA | CASSVVLNTEAFF | TGTGCCAGCAGTGTGGTATTGAACACTGAAGCTTTCTTT
TRBJ1-6 | TRBV27 | many | NA | CASSLRGNSPLHF | TGTGCCAGCAGTTTGAGAGGGAATTCACCCCTCCACTTT
TRBJ1-3 | TRBV12-3/TRBV12-4 | NA | NA | CASSLGSPRGSGNTIYF | TGTGCCAGCAGTTTGGGGTCCCCGCGGGGTTCTGGAAACACCATATATTTT
TRBJ2-3 | TRBV3-1 | many | TRBD2 | CASSQGRGLETTQYF | TGTGCCAGCAGCCAAGGAAGGGGACTAGAGACTACGCAGTATTTT
TRBJ2-3 | TRBV30 | many | NA | CAWRSRRALLSTDTQYF | TGTGCCTGGAGGAGTCGGCGCGCCTTATTAAGCACAGATACGCAGTATTTT
TRBJ2-2 | TRBV6-1 | NA | NA | CASNSGVNTGELFF | TGTGCCAGCAACTCAGGGGTGAACACCGGGGAGCTGTTTTTT
TRBJ1-3 | TRBV29-1 | NA | NA | CSVEEGVAGNTIYF | TGCAGCGTTGAAGAGGGGGTAGCTGGAAACACCATATATTTT
TRBJ2-2 | TRBV29-1 | NA | NA | CSGTGTENTGELFF | TGCAGCGGGACCGGGACGGAGAACACCGGGGAGCTGTTTTTT
TRBJ1-1 | TRBV9 | few | NA | CASSVTRGSEAFF | TGTGCCAGCAGCGTAACCAGGGGATCTGAAGCTTTCTTT